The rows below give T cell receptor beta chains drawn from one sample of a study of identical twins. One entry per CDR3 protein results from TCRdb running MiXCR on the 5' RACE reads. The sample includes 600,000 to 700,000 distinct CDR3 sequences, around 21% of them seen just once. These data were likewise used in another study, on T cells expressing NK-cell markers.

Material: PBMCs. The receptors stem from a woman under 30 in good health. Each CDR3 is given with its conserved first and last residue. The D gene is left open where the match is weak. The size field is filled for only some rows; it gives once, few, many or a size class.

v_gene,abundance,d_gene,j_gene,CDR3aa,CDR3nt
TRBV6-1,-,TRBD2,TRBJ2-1,CASGGIAGNEQFF,TGTGCCAGCGGGGGTATAGCGGGTAATGAGCAGTTCTTC
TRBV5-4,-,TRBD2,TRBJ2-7,CASGREGSSYEQYF,TGTGCCAGCGGCCGGGAGGGGAGCTCCTACGAGCAGTACTTC
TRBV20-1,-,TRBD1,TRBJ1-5,CSARWTGIQPQHF,TGCAGTGCTAGATGGACAGGGATTCAGCCCCAGCATTTT
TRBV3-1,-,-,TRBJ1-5,CASSPLSGQPQHF,TGTGCCAGCAGCCCGCTCTCAGGGCAGCCCCAGCATTTT
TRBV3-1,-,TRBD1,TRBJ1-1,CASCQGGAGGTEAFF,TGTGCCTCCTGCCAAGGGGGCGCAGGGGGCACTGAAGCTTTCTTT
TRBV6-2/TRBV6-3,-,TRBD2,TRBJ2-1,CASSPGTSGISRDEQFF,TGTGCCAGCAGTCCCGGGACTAGCGGGATCTCACGGGATGAGCAGTTCTTC
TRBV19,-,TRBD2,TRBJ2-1,CASSMVAAGGREQFF,TGTGCCAGTAGTATGGTAGCGGCGGGGGGCAGGGAGCAGTTCTTC
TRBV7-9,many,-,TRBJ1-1,CASSLSGDAEAFF,TGTGCCAGCAGCTTATCAGGGGACGCTGAAGCTTTCTTT
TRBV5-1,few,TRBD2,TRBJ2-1,CASSTGQSGLAGAYNEQFF,TGCGCCAGCAGCACGGGACAGTCGGGCTTAGCGGGAGCATACAATGAGCAGTTCTTC
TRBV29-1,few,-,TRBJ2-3,CSDQGWTDTQYF,TGCAGCGACCAGGGTTGGACAGATACGCAGTATTTT
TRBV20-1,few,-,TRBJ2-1,CSVRPLGPYNEQFF,TGCAGTGTAAGACCCCTGGGCCCATACAATGAGCAGTTCTTC
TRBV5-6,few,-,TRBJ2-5,CASSGWGTGQETQYF,TGTGCCAGCAGCGGGTGGGGGACGGGACAAGAGACCCAGTACTTC
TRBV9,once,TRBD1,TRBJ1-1,CASSVGDRVGEAFF,TGTGCCAGCAGCGTAGGAGACAGGGTTGGTGAAGCTTTCTTT
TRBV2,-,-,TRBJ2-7,CASSEALYEQYF,TGTGCCAGCAGTGAAGCGCTCTACGAGCAGTACTTC
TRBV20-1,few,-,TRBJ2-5,CSALIPGAVETQYF,TGCAGTGCTCTGATTCCGGGGGCGGTGGAGACCCAGTACTTC